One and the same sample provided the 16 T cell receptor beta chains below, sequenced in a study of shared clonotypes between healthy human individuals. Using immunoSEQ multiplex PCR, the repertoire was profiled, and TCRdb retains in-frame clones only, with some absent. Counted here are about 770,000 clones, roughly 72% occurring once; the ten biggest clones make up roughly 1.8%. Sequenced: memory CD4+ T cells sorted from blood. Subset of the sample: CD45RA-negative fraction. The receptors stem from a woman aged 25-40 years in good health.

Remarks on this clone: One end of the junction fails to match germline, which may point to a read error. The CDR3 nucleotides are TGTGCCAGCAGTTACGTGGCAAGTACAGATACGCAGTATTTT. Translating gives CASSYVASTDTQYF. The genes are TRBV10-3 and TRBJ2-3; D not resolved. CDR1 and CDR2 from the germline V gene are ENHRY and SYGVKD. The CDR3 is 14 residues long.

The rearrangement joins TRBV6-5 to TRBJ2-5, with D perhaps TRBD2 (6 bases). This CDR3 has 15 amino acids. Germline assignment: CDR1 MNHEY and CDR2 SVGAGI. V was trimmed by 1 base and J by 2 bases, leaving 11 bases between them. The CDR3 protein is CASSYLGGAQETQYF. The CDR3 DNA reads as TGTGCCAGCAGTTACTTAGGAGGGGCACAAGAGACCCAGTACTTC.

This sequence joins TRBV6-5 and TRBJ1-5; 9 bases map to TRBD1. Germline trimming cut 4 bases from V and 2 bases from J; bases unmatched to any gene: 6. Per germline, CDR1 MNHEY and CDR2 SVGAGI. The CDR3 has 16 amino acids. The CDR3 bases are TGTGCCAGCAGTTTTACAGGGGGCGCGGGCAATCAGCCCCAGCATTTT. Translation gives CASSFTGGAGNQPQHF.

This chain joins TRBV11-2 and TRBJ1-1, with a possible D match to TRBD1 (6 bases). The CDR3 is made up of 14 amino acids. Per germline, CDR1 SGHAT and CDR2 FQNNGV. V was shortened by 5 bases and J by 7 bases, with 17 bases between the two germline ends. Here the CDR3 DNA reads TGTGCCAGCAGCGGTTGGTTGGGGGCCGGTGAAGCTTTCTTT. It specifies CASSGWLGAGEAFF.

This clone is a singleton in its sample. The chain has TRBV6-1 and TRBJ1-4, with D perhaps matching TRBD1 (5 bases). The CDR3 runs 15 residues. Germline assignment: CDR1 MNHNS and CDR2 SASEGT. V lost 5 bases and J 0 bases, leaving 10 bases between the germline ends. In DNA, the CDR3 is TGTGCCAGCAGTAGACAAGGGGCAACTAATGAAAAACTGTTTTTT. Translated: CASSRQGATNEKLFF.

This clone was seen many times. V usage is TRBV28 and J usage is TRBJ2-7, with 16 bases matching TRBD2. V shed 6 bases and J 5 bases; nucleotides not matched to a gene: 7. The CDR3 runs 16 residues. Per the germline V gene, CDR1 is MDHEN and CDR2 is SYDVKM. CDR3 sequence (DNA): TGTGCCAGCAGGGGGACTAGCGGGAGGGATGAAGACGAGCAGTACTTC. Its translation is CASRGTSGRDEDEQYF.

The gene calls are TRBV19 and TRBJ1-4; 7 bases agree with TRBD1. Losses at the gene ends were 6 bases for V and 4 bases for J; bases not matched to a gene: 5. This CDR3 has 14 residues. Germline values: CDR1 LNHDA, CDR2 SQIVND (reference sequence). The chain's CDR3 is CASRPGQLNEKLFF. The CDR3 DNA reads TGTGCCAGTAGACCGGGACAGCTTAATGAAAAACTGTTTTTT.

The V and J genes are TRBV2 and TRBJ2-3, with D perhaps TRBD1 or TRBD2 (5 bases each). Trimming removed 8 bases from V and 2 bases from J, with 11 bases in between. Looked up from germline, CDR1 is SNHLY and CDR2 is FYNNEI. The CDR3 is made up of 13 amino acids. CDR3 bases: TGTGCCAGCTCGGGACCGAACACAGATACGCAGTATTTT. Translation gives CASSGPNTDTQYF.

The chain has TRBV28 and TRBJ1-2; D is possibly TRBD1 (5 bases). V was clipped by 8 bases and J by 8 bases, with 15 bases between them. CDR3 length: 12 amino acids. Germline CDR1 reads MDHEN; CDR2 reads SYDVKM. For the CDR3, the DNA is TGTGCCAGCTGCAGGGACGTAGGGGGCTACACCTTC. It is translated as CASCRDVGGYTF.

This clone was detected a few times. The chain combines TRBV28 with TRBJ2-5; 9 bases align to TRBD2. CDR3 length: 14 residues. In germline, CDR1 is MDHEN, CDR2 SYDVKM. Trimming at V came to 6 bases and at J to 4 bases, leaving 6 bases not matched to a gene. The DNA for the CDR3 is TGTGCCAGCAGGCCAGCGGGAGGCCTAGAGACCCAGTACTTC. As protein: CASRPAGGLETQYF. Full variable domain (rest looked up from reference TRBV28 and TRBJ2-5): DVKVTQSSRYLVKRTGEKVFLECVQDMDHENMFWYRQDPGLGLRLIYFSYDVKMKEKGDIPEGYSVSREKKERFSLILESASTNQTSMYLCASRPAGGLETQYFGPGTRLLVL.

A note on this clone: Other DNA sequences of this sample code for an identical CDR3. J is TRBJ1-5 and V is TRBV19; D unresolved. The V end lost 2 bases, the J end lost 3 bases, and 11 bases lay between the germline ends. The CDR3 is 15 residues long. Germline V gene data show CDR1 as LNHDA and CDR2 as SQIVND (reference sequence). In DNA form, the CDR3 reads TGTGCCAGTAGTATAACGGATCGTGACAATCAGCCCCAGCATTTT. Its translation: CASSITDRDNQPQHF.

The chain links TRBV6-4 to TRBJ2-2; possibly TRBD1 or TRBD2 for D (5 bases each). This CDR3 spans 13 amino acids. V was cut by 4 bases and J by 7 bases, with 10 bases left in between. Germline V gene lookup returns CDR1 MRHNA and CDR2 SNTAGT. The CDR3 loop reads CASSARGVGELFF. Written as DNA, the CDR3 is TGTGCCAGCAGTGCCCGAGGGGTCGGGGAGCTGTTTTTT.

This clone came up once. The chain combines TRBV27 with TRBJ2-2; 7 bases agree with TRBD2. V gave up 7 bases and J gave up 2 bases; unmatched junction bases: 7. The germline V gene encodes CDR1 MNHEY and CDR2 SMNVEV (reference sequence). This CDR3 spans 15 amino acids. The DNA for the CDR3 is TGTGCCAGCATGAGACAGCGGGGAAACACCGGGGAGCTGTTTTTT. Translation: CASMRQRGNTGELFF.

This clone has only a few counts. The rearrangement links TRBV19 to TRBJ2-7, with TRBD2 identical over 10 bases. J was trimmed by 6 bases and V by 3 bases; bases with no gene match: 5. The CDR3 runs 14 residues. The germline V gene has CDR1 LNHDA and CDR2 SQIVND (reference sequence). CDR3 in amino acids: CASSISSGSVEQYF. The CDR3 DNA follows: TGTGCCAGTAGTATTTCTAGCGGGAGCGTCGAGCAGTACTTC.

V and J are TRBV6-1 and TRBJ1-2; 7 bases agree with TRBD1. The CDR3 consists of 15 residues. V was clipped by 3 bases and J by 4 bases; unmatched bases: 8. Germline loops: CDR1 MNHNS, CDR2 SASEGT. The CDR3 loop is CASSDPDRVSYGYTF. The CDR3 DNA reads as TGTGCCAGCAGTGATCCCGACAGGGTGTCCTATGGCTACACCTTC.

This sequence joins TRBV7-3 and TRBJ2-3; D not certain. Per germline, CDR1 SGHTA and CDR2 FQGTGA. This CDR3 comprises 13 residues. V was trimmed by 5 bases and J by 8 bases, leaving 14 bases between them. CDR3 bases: TGTGCCAGCAGCCCCGCCCGGTCCGGTACGCAGTATTTT. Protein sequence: CASSPARSGTQYF.